Presented here are 9 T cell receptor beta chains from one specimen sequenced in a study of CD8+ T cells in alopecia areata. cDNA prepared by RNA extraction and subsequent reverse transcription served as the template for sequencing. Profiling relied on immunoSEQ multiplex PCR, and the TCRdb table lists in-frame clones only, not all of them. The table has fewer than 200,000 clones, 67% seen once. The sample in question was CD8+ T cells sorted from blood, obtained at week 0. The origin of the receptors is a human donor with alopecia areata.

The chain couples TRBV5-1 to TRBJ2-5; D is tentatively TRBD1 or TRBD2 (5 bases each). Trimming stripped 0 bases from V and 7 bases from J, with 13 bases between. The CDR3 extends over 14 amino acids. The germline V gene has CDR1 SGHRS and CDR2 YFSETQ. This chain's CDR3 is CASSLAVRDGTQYF. The CDR3 DNA reads as TGCGCCAGCAGCTTGGCCGTCAGGGACGGGACCCAGTACTTC.

This clone was observed a few times. This chain uses TRBV4-1 with TRBJ2-1; 10 bases match TRBD1. V lost 5 bases to trimming and J lost 2 bases; unmatched junction nucleotides: 0. The CDR3 is made up of 14 amino acids. Per the germline V gene, CDR1 is MGHRA and CDR2 is YSYEKL. CDR3 sequence reads: CASSDRGPYNEQFF. CDR3 coding DNA: TGCGCCAGCAGCGACAGGGGGCCCTACAATGAGCAGTTCTTC.

J is TRBJ2-7 and V is TRBV14, with D hard to call. The CDR3 is 15 residues long. Trimming stripped 5 bases from V and 2 bases from J, with 16 bases between. Per the germline V gene, CDR1 is SGHDN and CDR2 is FVKESK. The CDR3 DNA is TGTGCCAGCAGCGACTCCGGTATGGGCCCCTACGAGCAGTACTTC. Translating gives CASSDSGMGPYEQYF.

This clone was detected only a few times. J is TRBJ1-1 and V is TRBV4-1; D is possibly TRBD1 (6 bases). The V gene lost 6 bases and the J gene lost 8 bases, with 10 bases spanning the gap. The CDR3 length is 11 residues. The germline V gene has CDR1 MGHRA and CDR2 YSYEKL. DNA for the CDR3: TGCGCCAGCAGGTTACAGGGAGAAGCTTTCTTT. Protein sequence: CASRLQGEAFF.

V usage is TRBV7-9 and J usage is TRBJ2-1, with 8 nucleotides matching TRBD2. Looked up from germline, CDR1 is SEHNR and CDR2 is FQNEAQ (reference sequence). The CDR3 loop spans 16 amino acids. The trim removed 4 bases at V and 4 bases at J, leaving 9 bases unmatched. This CDR3 is CASSSPRAGGYNEQFF. Written as DNA, the CDR3 is TGTGCCAGCAGCTCGCCCCGCGCGGGGGGATACAATGAGCAGTTCTTC.

This clone was seen only a few times. This rearrangement joins TRBV29-1 to TRBJ2-5, with 8 positions matching TRBD2. The CDR3 covers 13 residues. CDR1 SQVTM and CDR2 ANQGSEA come from the germline V gene. V was clipped by 4 bases and J by 3 bases; unmatched bases: 4. CDR3 loop: CSVGAGGEETQYF. CDR3 nucleotides: TGCAGCGTTGGCGCGGGGGGTGAAGAGACCCAGTACTTC. Together with reference TRBV29-1 and TRBJ2-5, the CDR3 gives the full variable domain: SAVISQKPSRDICQRGTSLTIQCQVDSQVTMMFWYRQQPGQSLTLIATANQGSEATYESGFVIDKFPISRPNLTFSTLTVSNMSPEDSSIYLCSVGAGGEETQYFGPGTRLLVL.

V is TRBV5-1 and J is TRBJ2-1, with a tentative D call TRBD1 (5 bases). Trimming removed 4 bases from V and 7 bases from J, with 9 bases in between. The CDR3 spans 12 residues. Germline loops: CDR1 SGHRS, CDR2 YFSETQ. Here the CDR3 DNA reads TGCGCCAGCAGCGAGTCAGGGAATGAGCAGTTCTTC. This encodes CASSESGNEQFF.

This rearrangement joins TRBV2 to TRBJ2-7, with 8 nucleotides matching TRBD1. The germline CDR1 and CDR2 sequences are SNHLY and FYNNEI. This CDR3 is built from 13 residues. The J segment lost 3 bases and the V segment lost 4 bases, leaving 2 bases of the junction unmatched. Here the CDR3 DNA reads TGTGCCAGCAGTGCAGGGGGCCGCTACGAGCAGTACTTC. Amino acid sequence: CASSAGGRYEQYF.

This clone came up many times. J is TRBJ2-7 and V is TRBV5-1; 9 bases are shared with TRBD1. With V trimmed by 7 bases and J by 2 bases, 10 bases remained unmatched. CDR1 and CDR2 (germline): SGHRS, YFSETQ. The CDR3 has 15 amino acids. The CDR3 protein is CASGGGTGPPYEQYF. CDR3 in DNA: TGCGCCAGCGGAGGGGGGACAGGGCCACCCTACGAGCAGTACTTC.